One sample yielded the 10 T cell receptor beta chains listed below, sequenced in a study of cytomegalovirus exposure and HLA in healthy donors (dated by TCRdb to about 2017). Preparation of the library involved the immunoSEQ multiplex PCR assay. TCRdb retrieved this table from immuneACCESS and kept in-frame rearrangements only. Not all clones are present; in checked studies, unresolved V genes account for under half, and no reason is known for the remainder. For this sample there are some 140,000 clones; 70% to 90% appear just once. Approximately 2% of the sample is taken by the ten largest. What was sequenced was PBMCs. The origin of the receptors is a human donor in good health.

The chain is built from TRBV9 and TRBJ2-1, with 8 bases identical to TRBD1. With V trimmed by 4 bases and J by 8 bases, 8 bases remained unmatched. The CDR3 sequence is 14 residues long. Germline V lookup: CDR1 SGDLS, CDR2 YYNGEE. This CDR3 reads CASSLGQVEDEQFF. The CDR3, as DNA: TGTGCCAGCAGCTTGGGACAGGTCGAGGATGAGCAGTTCTTC. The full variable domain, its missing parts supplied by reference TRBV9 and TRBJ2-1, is DSGVTQTPKHLITATGQRVTLRCSPRSGDLSVYWYQQSLDQGLQFLIQYYNGEERAKGNILERFSAQQFPDLHSELNLSSLELGDSALYFCASSLGQVEDEQFFGPGTRLTVL.

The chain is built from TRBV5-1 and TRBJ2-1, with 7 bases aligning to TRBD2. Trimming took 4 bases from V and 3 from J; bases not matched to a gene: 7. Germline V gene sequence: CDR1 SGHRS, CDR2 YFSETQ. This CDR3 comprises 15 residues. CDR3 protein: CASSPSGADYNEQFF. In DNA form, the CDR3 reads TGCGCCAGCAGCCCTAGCGGAGCTGACTACAATGAGCAGTTCTTC.

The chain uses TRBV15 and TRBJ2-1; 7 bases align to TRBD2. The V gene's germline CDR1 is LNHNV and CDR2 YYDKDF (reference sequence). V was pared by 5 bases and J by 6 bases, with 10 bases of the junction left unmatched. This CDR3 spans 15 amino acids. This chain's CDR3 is CATSSSGPGGNEQFF. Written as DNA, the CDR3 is TGTGCCACCAGCTCCTCGGGTCCGGGGGGCAATGAGCAGTTCTTC. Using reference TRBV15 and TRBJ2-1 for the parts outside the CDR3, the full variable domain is DAMVIQNPRYQVTQFGKPVTLSCSQTLNHNVMYWYQQKSSQAPKLLFHYYDKDFNNEADTPDNFQSRRPNTSFCFLDIRSPGLGDTAMYLCATSSSGPGGNEQFFGPGTRLTVL.

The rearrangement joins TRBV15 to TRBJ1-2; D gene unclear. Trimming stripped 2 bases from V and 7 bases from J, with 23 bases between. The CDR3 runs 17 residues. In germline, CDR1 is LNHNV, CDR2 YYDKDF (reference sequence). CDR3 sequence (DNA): TGTGCCACCAGCAGAAATCCGCGACAATCCCTTGGTACTGGCTACACCTTC. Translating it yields CATSRNPRQSLGTGYTF.

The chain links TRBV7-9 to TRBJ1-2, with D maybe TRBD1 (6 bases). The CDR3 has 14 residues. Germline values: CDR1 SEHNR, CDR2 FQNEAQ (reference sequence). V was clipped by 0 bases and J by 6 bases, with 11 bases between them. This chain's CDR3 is CASSLALPGDGYTF. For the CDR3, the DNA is TGTGCCAGCAGCTTAGCCCTCCCAGGGGATGGCTACACCTTC.

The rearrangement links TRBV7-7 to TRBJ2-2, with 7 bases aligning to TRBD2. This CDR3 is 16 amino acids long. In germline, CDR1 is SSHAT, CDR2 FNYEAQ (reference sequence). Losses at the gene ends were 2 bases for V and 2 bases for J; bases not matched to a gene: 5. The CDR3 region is CASSLSLAVNTGELFF. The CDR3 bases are TGTGCCAGCAGCTTAAGCCTAGCGGTAAACACCGGGGAGCTGTTTTTT.

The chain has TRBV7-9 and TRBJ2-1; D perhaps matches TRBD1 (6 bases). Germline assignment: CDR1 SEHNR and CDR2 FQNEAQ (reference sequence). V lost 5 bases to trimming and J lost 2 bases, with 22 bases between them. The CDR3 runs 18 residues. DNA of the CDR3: TGTGCCAGCAGCCCCACCCCCAGTAACCGGGACACCTACAATGAGCAGTTCTTC. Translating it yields CASSPTPSNRDTYNEQFF.

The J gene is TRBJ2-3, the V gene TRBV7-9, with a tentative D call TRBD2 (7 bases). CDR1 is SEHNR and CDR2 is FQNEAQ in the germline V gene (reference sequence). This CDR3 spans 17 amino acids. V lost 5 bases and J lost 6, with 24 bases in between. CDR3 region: CASSPAFKGEGSDTQYF. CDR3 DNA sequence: TGTGCCAGCAGCCCCGCATTTAAGGGGGAGGGATCCGATACGCAGTATTTT.

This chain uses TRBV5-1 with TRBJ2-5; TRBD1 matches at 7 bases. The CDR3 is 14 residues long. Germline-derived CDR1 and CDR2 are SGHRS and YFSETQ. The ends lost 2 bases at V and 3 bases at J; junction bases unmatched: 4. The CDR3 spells CASSLITGEETQYF. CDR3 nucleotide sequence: TGCGCCAGCAGCTTAATAACAGGGGAAGAGACCCAGTACTTC. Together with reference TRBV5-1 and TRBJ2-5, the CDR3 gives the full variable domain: KAGVTQTPRYLIKTRGQQVTLSCSPISGHRSVSWYQQTPGQGLQFLFEYFSETQRNKGNFPGRFSGRQFSNSRSEMNVSTLELGDSALYLCASSLITGEETQYFGPGTRLLVL.

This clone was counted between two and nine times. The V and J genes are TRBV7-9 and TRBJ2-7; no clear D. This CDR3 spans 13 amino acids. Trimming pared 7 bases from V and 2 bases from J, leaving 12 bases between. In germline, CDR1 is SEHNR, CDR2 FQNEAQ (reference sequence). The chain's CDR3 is CASNRELTYEQYF. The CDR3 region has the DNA TGTGCCAGCAACAGAGAGCTTACCTACGAGCAGTACTTC.